This T cell receptor (beta chain) was sequenced for a study of T cells in Graves' hyperthyroidism and ophthalmopathy. The wider study: The authors collected peripheral blood at initial diagnosis, before any treatment.

The investigators amplified TCR beta CDR3 regions from RNA transcripts. The study used the HTBI primer set for a first-round RT-PCR of the TCR CDR3. Each CDR3 protein is one row after TCRdb ran MiXCR on the multiplex PCR reads. There are about 280,000 distinct CDR3 sequences in the sample; 25% to 30% occur only once, and more than 25% lies in the top ten. This CDR3 has 15 amino acids. Germline assignment: CDR1 LGHDT and CDR2 YNNKEL (reference sequence). After removal of 5 bases from V and 9 bases from J, the junction contained 13 bases not matched to a gene. Patients showing uncontrolled infection, other autoimmune disease, pregnancy or lactation were ineligible. The PBMCs had their origin in roughly 10 ml of fresh peripheral blood.

The rearrangement uses TRBV3-1 and TRBJ2-1, with TRBD1 identical over 7 bases. The TCR sequence derives from a man aged 40-49 years with Graves' hyperthyroidism that later progressed to Graves' ophthalmopathy. Input material: blood. The CDR3, as DNA: TGTGCCAGCAGCTCCCTCGGGACAGATGGTGGTGAGCAGTTCTTC. Translation gives CASSSLGTDGGEQFF.